Listed below are T cell receptor beta chains from one sample, sequenced in a study of patients and donors after allogeneic stem cell transplantation. TCRdb passed the RT-PCR reads through MiXCR, listing each CDR3 protein once. The table lists about a million distinct CDR3 sequences, roughly 18% of them singletons. The source material was blood, either unsorted or a sorted T cell fraction (not recorded which). Source of these receptors: a human donor who was either an allogeneic HSCT recipient or a stem cell or donor lymphocyte infusion donor (not recorded which). It is not recorded whose cells these are; they may come from a transplant donor. CDR3s include the opening cysteine and the closing phenylalanine or tryptophan. A D gene is named only where the DNA matches it firmly. Expanded clones are given a class, and other clones once, few, many or no size at all.

D	size	V	J	DNA	CDR3
NA	NA	TRBV24-1	TRBJ2-2	TGTGCCACCAGTGATTTGGACGAGGTCGGGAAGAACACCGGGGAGCTGTTTTTT	CATSDLDEVGKNTGELFF
TRBD1	NA	TRBV29-1	TRBJ2-5	TGCAGCGTTGCCAGGGGGACAGAGACCCAGTACTTC	CSVARGTETQYF
NA	NA	TRBV7-3	TRBJ2-7	TGTGCCAGCAGCTTAACGGGAGGGACACACTACGAGCAGTACTTC	CASSLTGGTHYEQYF
NA	NA	TRBV29-1	TRBJ2-7	TGCAGCGTTAGGACAGAAATCTACGAGCAGTACTTC	CSVRTEIYEQYF
NA	NA	TRBV7-9	TRBJ2-2	TGTGCCAGCAGCCACTTGAAGAACACCGGGGAGCTGTTTTTT	CASSHLKNTGELFF
NA	few	TRBV20-1	TRBJ2-1	TGCAGTGCTAGAGATCGTCGCAGAAGCTCCTACAATGAGCAGTTCTTC	CSARDRRRSSYNEQFF
TRBD1	NA	TRBV29-1	TRBJ1-4	TGCAGCGTTGCCGAGCCCGCAGGGGGAAGTGAAAAACTGTTTTTT	CSVAEPAGGSEKLFF
TRBD2	NA	TRBV5-5	TRBJ2-7	TGTGCCAGCAGCTTGGGGGTAACTAGCGGGAGGGACTTC	CASSLGVTSGRDF
NA	few	TRBV18	TRBJ2-7	TGTGCCAGCTCACCACCTTACAGGGCCTACGAGCAGTACTTC	CASSPPYRAYEQYF
TRBD1	few	TRBV7-3	TRBJ1-6	TGTGCCAGCAGCCTTACCACCGGGACAGGGGATTCACCCCTCCACTTT	CASSLTTGTGDSPLHF
TRBD1	few	TRBV27	TRBJ1-1	TGTGCCAGCAGTGCAGGGGGGAATGAAGCTTTCTTT	CASSAGGNEAFF
NA	NA	TRBV7-8	TRBJ2-7	TGTGCCAGCAGCTTTTCCGTGACTCACAGGTACGAGACGTACTTC	CASSFSVTHRYETYF
NA	few	TRBV3-1	TRBJ1-1	TGTGCCAGCGGCAAGGGGTCGAACACTGAAGCTTTCTTT	CASGKGSNTEAFF
TRBD1	many	TRBV7-6	TRBJ2-7	TGTGCCAGCAGCCCAGGGGGCAGGGGGTTTTACGAGCAGTACTTC	CASSPGGRGFYEQYF
NA	few	TRBV10-3	TRBJ1-6	TGTGCCATCAGTGATGTAGCAGGGGCTAATTCACCCCTCCACTTT	CAISDVAGANSPLHF
NA	NA	TRBV6-2/TRBV6-3	TRBJ2-1	TGTGCCAGCAGTTACTCTGGTCGTAACAATGAGCAGTTCTTC	CASSYSGRNNEQFF
NA	NA	TRBV7-2	TRBJ2-7	TGTGCCAGCAGCTTAGAGGGTCCTCCTACCCCCTACGAGCAGTACTTC	CASSLEGPPTPYEQYF
TRBD1	many	TRBV9	TRBJ2-5	TGTGCCAGCAGCGTAGTGGGGGACAGGGGGGGAGAGACCCAGTACTTC	CASSVVGDRGGETQYF
NA	NA	TRBV20-1	TRBJ1-1	TGCAGTGCTAGAGATGTGGGGACTGAAGCTTTCTTT	CSARDVGTEAFF
TRBD2	few	TRBV6-2/TRBV6-3	TRBJ2-1	TGTGCCACCCGGACTAGCGCCGTATTTGAGCAGTTCTTC	CATRTSAVFEQFF
TRBD2	NA	TRBV20-1	TRBJ2-7	TGCAGTGCTAGGCCACTAGCGGAAGCCTACGAGCAGTACTTC	CSARPLAEAYEQYF
NA	NA	TRBV6-5	TRBJ1-1	TGTGCCAGCAGTTATGATTTGGGTGTTGCGGCTTTCTTT	CASSYDLGVAAFF
TRBD1	many	TRBV20-1	TRBJ1-5	TGCAGTGCTACCGGGACAGGGGGTGGTAAACAGCCCCAGCATTTT	CSATGTGGGKQPQHF
NA	NA	TRBV12-3/TRBV12-4	TRBJ2-5	TGTGCCAGCAGTACGGAGACTAGAACCTCGGGGGAGACCCAGTACTTC	CASSTETRTSGETQYF
TRBD1	NA	TRBV6-1	TRBJ2-5	TGTGCCAGCAGTCAACAGGGGAGAAGACGGGAGACCCAGTACTTC	CASSQQGRRRETQYF
NA	NA	TRBV5-1	TRBJ2-3	TGCGCCAGCAGCTTGGGTGCGGGGACTAGCACAGATACGCAGTATTTT	CASSLGAGTSTDTQYF